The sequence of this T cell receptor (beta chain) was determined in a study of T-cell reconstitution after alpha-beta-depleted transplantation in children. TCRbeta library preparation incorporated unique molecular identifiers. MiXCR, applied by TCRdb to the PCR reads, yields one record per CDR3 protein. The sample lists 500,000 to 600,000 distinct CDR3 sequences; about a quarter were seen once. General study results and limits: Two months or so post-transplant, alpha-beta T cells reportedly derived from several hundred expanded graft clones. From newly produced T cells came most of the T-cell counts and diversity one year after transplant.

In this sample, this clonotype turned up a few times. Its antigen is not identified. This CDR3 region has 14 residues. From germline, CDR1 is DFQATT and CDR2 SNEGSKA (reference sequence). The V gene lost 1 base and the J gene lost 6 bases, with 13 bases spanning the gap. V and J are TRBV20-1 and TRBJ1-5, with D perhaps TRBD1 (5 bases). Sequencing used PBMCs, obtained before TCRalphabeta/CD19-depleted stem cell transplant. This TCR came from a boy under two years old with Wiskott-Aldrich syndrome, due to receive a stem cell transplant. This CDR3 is CSARGHRRGQPQHF. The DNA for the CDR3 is TGCAGTGCTAGAGGGCACAGGAGGGGTCAGCCCCAGCATTTT.